The 5 T cell receptor beta chains reported below all come from one sample, sequenced in a study of identical twins. MiXCR, applied by TCRdb to the 5' RACE reads, yields one record per CDR3 protein. The sample contains around 490,000 distinct CDR3 sequences, 13% to 15% of which appear only once. The same sample was also used in a study of yellow fever vaccine responses in identical twins.

The material sequenced was CD4+ T cells sorted from blood. These receptors were collected from a woman aged 18-29 years in good health.

This chain links TRBV5-5 with TRBJ2-7, with D maybe TRBD2 (7 bases). Per the germline V gene, CDR1 is SGHKS and CDR2 is YYEKEE (reference sequence). The CDR3 spans 14 residues. Trimming pared 2 bases from V and 7 bases from J, leaving 16 bases between. CDR3 coding DNA: TGTGCCAGCAGCTTAACGGTCAGGGGAGGGGAGCAGTACGTC. It encodes CASSLTVRGGEQYV.

V and J are TRBV5-1 and TRBJ1-1; a weak D match, TRBD1 (5 bases). CDR1 is SGHRS, CDR2 YFSETQ, per germline. V was pared by 0 bases and J by 4 bases, with 13 bases between. The length of the CDR3 is 15 residues. The CDR3 loop is CASSLDGHWATEAFF. The DNA for the CDR3 is TGCGCCAGCAGCTTGGATGGACACTGGGCCACTGAAGCTTTCTTT.

At least ten counts were recorded for this clonotype. The chain uses TRBV7-2 and TRBJ2-5; a possible D gene is TRBD1 (6 bases). Trimming left V 4 bases short and J 2 bases short, with 11 bases between. Germline V gene lookup returns CDR1 SGHTA and CDR2 FQGNSA. This CDR3 is built from 14 residues. CDR3 nucleotides: TGTGCCAGCAGCTCCTCAGGGGTACAAGAGACCCAGTACTTC. Translation gives CASSSSGVQETQYF.

In this sample, this clonotype turned up many times. The chain couples TRBV29-1 to TRBJ2-1; D remains ambiguous. Trimming took 4 bases from V and 8 from J, leaving 18 bases between them. Looked up from germline, CDR1 is SQVTM and CDR2 is ANQGSEA. There are 14 residues in the CDR3. DNA for the CDR3: TGCAGCGTTGGAGAAAGGGCAGCATGGCATGAGCAGTTCTTC. Residues: CSVGERAAWHEQFF.

This clonotype was observed a few times. The rearrangement links TRBV15 to TRBJ1-4; TRBD1 might be the D (6 bases). Trimming removed 0 bases at V and 8 bases at J, with 13 bases between. This CDR3 region has 15 residues. CDR1 and CDR2 from the germline V gene are LNHNV and YYDKDF (reference sequence). The CDR3 region has the DNA TGTGCCACCAGCAGAGATGTTGGGGGGCAGGAAAAACTGTTTTTT. This encodes CATSRDVGGQEKLFF.